One and the same sample provided the 8 T cell receptor beta chains below, sequenced in a study of CD8 T cells in ankylosing spondylitis. The study, taken as a whole, reports: Ankylosing spondylitis blood appeared to carry a characteristic TCR beta motif of several highly homologous variants.

In TCRdb, the 5' RACE reads were re-called with MiXCR into one record per CDR3 protein. This sample has over 600,000 distinct CDR3 sequences; around 20% occur once, and the top ten carry under 20%. The antigens these receptors bind are not known. Material: blood, either unsorted or a sorted T cell fraction (not recorded which). All receptors come from a male donor with ankylosing spondylitis.

This rearrangement joins TRBV6-2 or TRBV6-3 to TRBJ2-2; 9 bases map to TRBD2. Germline CDR1 is MNHEY and CDR2 is SVGEGT. The junction had 8 bases not matched to a gene; V was cut back by 6 bases and J by 0 bases. The CDR3 contains 17 residues. The chain's CDR3 is CASSRLSSGTNTGELFF. The DNA for the CDR3 is TGTGCCAGCAGCCGACTTTCTAGCGGGACGAACACCGGGGAGCTGTTTTTT.

The chain combines TRBV6-2 or TRBV6-3 with TRBJ1-5, with 7 bases fitting TRBD1. Germline CDR1 is MNHEY and CDR2 is SVGEGT. This CDR3 is built from 15 residues. V was pared by 10 bases and J by 0 bases, with 9 bases of the junction left unmatched. Here the CDR3 DNA reads TGTGCCACAAGGACAGGAGACAATAGCAATCAGCCCCAGCATTTT. Protein sequence: CATRTGDNSNQPQHF.

This clonotype has a count of ten or more. This chain uses TRBV29-1 with TRBJ2-1, with D possibly being TRBD1 or TRBD2 (5 bases each). CDR1 and CDR2 (germline): SQVTM, ANQGSEA. CDR3 size: 12 residues. The V end lost 3 bases, the J end lost 8 bases, and 11 bases lay between the germline ends. CDR3 DNA: TGCAGCGTTGAGAGGGACGGGGATGAGCAGTTCTTC. This gives the protein CSVERDGDEQFF.

The CDR3 spells CASSEWRGYTF. The DNA for the CDR3 is TGTGCCAGCAGTGAGTGGAGAGGCTACACCTTC. The V call is TRBV2, the J call TRBJ1-2; D is unresolved. Trimming pared 3 bases from V and 8 bases from J, leaving 7 bases between. The length of the CDR3 is 11 residues. Germline CDR1 is SNHLY and CDR2 is FYNNEI.

V usage is TRBV10-3 and J usage is TRBJ2-5; D may be TRBD2 (5 bases). Germline CDR1 is ENHRY and CDR2 is SYGVKD. The V gene lost 4 bases and the J gene lost 2 bases, with 8 bases spanning the gap. The CDR3 extends over 13 amino acids. CDR3 amino acids: CAISGTAQETQYF. In DNA form, the CDR3 reads TGTGCCATCAGTGGGACTGCTCAAGAGACCCAGTACTTC.

The rearrangement links TRBV5-1 to TRBJ1-2; D gene ambiguous. Germline V gene data show CDR1 as SGHRS and CDR2 as YFSETQ. V was shortened by 3 bases and J by 7 bases, with 13 bases between the two germline ends. The CDR3 totals 13 residues. The CDR3 bases are TGCGCCAGCAGCTATTCGGGGTCGGGTGGCTACACCTTC. Translated, it gives CASSYSGSGGYTF.

This clonotype was recorded at least ten times. The chain links TRBV11-2 to TRBJ2-2; unclear D gene. V was pared by 4 bases and J by 0 bases, with 3 bases between. Germline-derived CDR1 and CDR2 are SGHAT and FQNNGV. The CDR3 consists of 13 residues. CDR3 sequence: CASSSSNTGELFF. As DNA, the CDR3 is TGTGCCAGCAGCTCCTCGAACACCGGGGAGCTGTTTTTT. Full variable domain (rest looked up from reference TRBV11-2 and TRBJ2-2): EAGVAQSPRYKIIEKRQSVAFWCNPISGHATLYWYQQILGQGPKLLIQFQNNGVVDDSQLPKDRFSAERLKGVDSTLKIQPAKLEDSAVYLCASSSSNTGELFFGEGSRLTVL.

This chain uses TRBV12-3 or TRBV12-4 with TRBJ1-5; possibly TRBD1 for D (5 bases). The V end was cut by 1 base, the J end by 9 bases, with 13 bases between. CDR3 length: 14 residues. The CDR3 coding sequence is TGTGCCAGCAGTTTAGGGGACGGGGGACGGCCCCAGCATTTT. Residues: CASSLGDGGRPQHF.